Below, one TCR beta chain is given with its context. Its specificity is not known. These data are taken from a study of T cell repertoires in ileal Crohn's disease. Germline lookup yields CDR1 SNHLY and CDR2 FYNNEI. V was pared by 2 bases and J by 7 bases, with 14 bases between. The CDR3 sequence is 14 residues long. Stated time point: neoterminal ileum biopsy at postoperative endoscopy, about 6 months after surgery. Some clones are missing from TCRdb's copy, which holds only in-frame ones; the method was immunoSEQ multiplex PCR. The table includes some 10,000 clones, about four fifths detected once. Study conclusions and caveats: Compared with CD4 T cells, sorted CD8 cells carried more expanded clones. Clonal expansions were more frequent in active smokers than non-smokers at surgery.

The chain combines TRBV2 with TRBJ1-2; D gene uncertain. The receptor was derived from an adult with Crohn's disease. The sample taken for sequencing was ileal tissue. The CDR3 region is CASSEMGTLGGYTF. DNA for the CDR3: TGTGCCAGCAGTGAAATGGGCACCCTCGGTGGCTACACCTTC. The whole variable domain, remainder taken from reference TRBV2 and TRBJ1-2, is EPEVTQTPSHQVTQMGQEVILRCVPISNHLYFYWYRQILGQKVEFLVSFYNNEISEKSEIFDDQFSVERPDGSNFTLKIRSTKLEDSAMYFCASSEMGTLGGYTFGSGTRLTVV.